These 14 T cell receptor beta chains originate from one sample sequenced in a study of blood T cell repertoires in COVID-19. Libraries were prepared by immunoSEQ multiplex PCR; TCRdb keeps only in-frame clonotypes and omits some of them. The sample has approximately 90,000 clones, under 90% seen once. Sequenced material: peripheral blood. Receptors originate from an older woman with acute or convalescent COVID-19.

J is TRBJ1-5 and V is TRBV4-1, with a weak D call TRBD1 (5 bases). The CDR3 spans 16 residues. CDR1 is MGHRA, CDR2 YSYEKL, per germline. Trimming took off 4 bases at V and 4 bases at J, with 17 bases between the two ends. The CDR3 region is CASSRVEGRGNQPQHF. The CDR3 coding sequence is TGCGCCAGCAGCCGAGTAGAAGGGAGGGGAAATCAGCCCCAGCATTTT.

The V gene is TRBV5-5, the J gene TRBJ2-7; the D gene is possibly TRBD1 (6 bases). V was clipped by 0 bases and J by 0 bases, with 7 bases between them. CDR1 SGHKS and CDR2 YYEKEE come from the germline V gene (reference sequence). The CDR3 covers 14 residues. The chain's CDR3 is CASSLGTVSYEQYF. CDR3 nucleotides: TGTGCCAGCAGCTTGGGGACAGTCTCCTACGAGCAGTACTTC. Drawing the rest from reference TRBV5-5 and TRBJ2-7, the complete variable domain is DAGVTQSPTHLIKTRGQQVTLRCSPISGHKSVSWYQQVLGQGPQFIFQYYEKEERGRGNFPDRFSARQFPNYSSELNVNALLLGDSALYLCASSLGTVSYEQYFGPGTRLTVT.

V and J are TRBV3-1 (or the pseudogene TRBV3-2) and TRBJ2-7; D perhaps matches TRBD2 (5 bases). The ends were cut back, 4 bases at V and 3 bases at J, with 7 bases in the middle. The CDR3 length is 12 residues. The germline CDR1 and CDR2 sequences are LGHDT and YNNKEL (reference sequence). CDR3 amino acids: CASSREYYEQYF. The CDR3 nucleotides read TGTGCCAGCAGCCGGGAGTACTACGAGCAGTACTTC.

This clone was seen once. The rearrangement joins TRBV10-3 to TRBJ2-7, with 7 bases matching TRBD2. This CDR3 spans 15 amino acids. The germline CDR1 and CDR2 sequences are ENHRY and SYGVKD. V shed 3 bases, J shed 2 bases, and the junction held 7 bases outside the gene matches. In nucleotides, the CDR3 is TGTGCCATCAGTGATCTCGCGCGGGGGACCTACGAGCAGTACGTC. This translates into CAISDLARGTYEQYV.

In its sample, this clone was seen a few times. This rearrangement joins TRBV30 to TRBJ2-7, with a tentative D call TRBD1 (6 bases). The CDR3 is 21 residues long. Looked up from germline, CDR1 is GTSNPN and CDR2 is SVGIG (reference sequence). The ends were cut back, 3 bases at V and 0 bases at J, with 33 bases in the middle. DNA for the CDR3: TGTGCCTGGAGAGGAATCCCCCTCCGGGACAAGGTCTTGAAGTCCTCCTACGAGCAGTACTTC. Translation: CAWRGIPLRDKVLKSSYEQYF. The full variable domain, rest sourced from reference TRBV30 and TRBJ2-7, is SQTIHQWPATLVQPVGSPLSLECTVEGTSNPNLYWYRQAAGRGLQLLFYSVGIGQISSEVPQNLSASRPQDRQFILSSKKLLLSDSGFYLCAWRGIPLRDKVLKSSYEQYFGPGTRLTVT.

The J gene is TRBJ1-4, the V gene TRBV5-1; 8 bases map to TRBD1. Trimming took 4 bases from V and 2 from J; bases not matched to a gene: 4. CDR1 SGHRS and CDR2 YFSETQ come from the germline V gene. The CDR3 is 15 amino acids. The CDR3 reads CASSRQGPTNEKLFF. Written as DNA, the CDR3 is TGCGCCAGCAGCCGACAGGGGCCGACTAATGAAAAACTGTTTTTT.

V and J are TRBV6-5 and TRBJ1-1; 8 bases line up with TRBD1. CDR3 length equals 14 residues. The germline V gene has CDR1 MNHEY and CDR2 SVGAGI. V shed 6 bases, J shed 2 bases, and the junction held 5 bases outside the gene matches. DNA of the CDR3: TGTGCCAGCAGGTTACAGGGGGGAAACACTGAAGCTTTCTTT. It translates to CASRLQGGNTEAFF.

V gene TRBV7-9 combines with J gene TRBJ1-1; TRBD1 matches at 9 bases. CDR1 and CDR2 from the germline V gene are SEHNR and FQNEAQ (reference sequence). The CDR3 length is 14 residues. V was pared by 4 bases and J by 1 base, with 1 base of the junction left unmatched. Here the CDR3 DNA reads TGTGCCAGCAGCTGGGGACAGGGGAACACTGAAGCTTTCTTT. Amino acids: CASSWGQGNTEAFF.

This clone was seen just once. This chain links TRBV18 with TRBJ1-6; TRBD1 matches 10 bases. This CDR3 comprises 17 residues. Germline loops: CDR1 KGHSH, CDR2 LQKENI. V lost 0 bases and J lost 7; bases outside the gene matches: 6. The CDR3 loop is CASSPPDRGDSNSPLHF. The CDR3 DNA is TGTGCCAGCTCACCACCGGACAGGGGGGACTCCAATTCACCCCTCCACTTT.

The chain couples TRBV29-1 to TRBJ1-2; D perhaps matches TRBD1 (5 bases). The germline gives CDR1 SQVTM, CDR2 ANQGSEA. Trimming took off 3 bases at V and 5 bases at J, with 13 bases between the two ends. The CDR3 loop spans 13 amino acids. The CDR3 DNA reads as TGCAGCGTTGACCCCCGACAGAGTTATGGCTACACCTTC. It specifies CSVDPRQSYGYTF.

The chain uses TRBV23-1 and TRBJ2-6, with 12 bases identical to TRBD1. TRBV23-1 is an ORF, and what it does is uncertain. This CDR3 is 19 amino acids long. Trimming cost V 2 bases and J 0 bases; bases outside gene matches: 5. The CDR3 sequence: CASSQPGQGAHSGANVLTF. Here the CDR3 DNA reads TGCGCCAGCAGTCAACCGGGACAGGGGGCCCACTCTGGGGCCAACGTCCTGACTTTC.

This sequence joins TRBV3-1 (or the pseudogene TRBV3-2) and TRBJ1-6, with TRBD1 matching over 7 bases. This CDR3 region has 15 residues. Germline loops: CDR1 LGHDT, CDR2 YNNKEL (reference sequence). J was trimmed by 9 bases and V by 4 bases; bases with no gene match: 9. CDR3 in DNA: TGTGCCAGCAGCCCCACGACAGGGATTAGTTCACCCCTCCACTTT. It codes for CASSPTTGISSPLHF.

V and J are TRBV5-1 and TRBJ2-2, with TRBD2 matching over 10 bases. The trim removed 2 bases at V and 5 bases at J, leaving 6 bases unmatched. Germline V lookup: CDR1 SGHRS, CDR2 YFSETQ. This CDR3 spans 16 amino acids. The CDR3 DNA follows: TGCGCCAGCAGCTTTGGGCTAGCGGGAGAGACCGGGGAGCTGTTTTTT. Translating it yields CASSFGLAGETGELFF.

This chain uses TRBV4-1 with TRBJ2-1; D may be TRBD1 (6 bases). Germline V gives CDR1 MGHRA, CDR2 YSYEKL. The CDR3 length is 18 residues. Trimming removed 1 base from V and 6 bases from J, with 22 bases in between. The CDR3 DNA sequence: TGCGCCAGCAGCCAAGGGCGCCTACCTTACAGGGAGAGCAATGAGCAGTTCTTC. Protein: CASSQGRLPYRESNEQFF.